The 26 T cell receptor beta chains reported below all come from one sample, sequenced in a study of shared clonotypes between healthy human individuals. Measured with immunoSEQ multiplex PCR; TCRdb has only the in-frame clones, and not every one. The sample gives 2 million to 2.5 million clones, around 95% of which show up once; roughly 0.13% is in the top ten. Sequencing used naive CD4+ T cells sorted from blood. As for subset: CD45RA+ positively selected. These receptors were obtained from a man between 18 and 35 years old in good health.

The rearrangement uses TRBV6-5 and TRBJ2-1; D is unclear. This CDR3 is 11 amino acids long. The V gene's germline CDR1 is MNHEY and CDR2 SVGAGI. V was trimmed by 6 bases and J by 4 bases, leaving 4 bases between them. The CDR3 region has the DNA TGTGCCAGCAGACAGTACAATGAGCAGTTCTTC. Amino acids: CASRQYNEQFF.

This chain connects TRBV28 to TRBJ2-3, with TRBD2 matching 11 bases. Trimming at V came to 1 base and at J to 1 base, leaving 1 base not matched to a gene. The germline V gene encodes CDR1 MDHEN and CDR2 SYDVKM. This CDR3 spans 16 amino acids. CDR3 sequence reads: CASSLSGLAGTDTQYF. The CDR3, as DNA: TGTGCCAGCAGTTTATCGGGACTAGCGGGCACAGATACGCAGTATTTT.

The chain uses TRBV6-5 and TRBJ1-4; 7 bases line up with TRBD1. After removal of 8 bases from V and 5 bases from J, the junction contained 8 bases not matched to a gene. The germline gives CDR1 MNHEY, CDR2 SVGAGI. The CDR3 runs to 14 residues. DNA for the CDR3: TGTGCCAGCGCTCCGACAGGGCCAAATGAAAAACTGTTTTTT. Its protein is CASAPTGPNEKLFF.

This clone was counted once. This chain links TRBV2 with TRBJ1-6, with D uncertain. V lost 4 bases and J lost 10, with 14 bases in between. CDR1 and CDR2 from the germline V gene are SNHLY and FYNNEI. The CDR3 consists of 14 residues. The CDR3 DNA reads as TGTGCCAGCAGTGGCGGAAAGGGAGAGTCACCCCTCCACTTT. It is translated as CASSGGKGESPLHF.

The V and J genes are TRBV30 and TRBJ2-3; D uncertain. V was pared by 4 bases and J by 0 bases, with 8 bases between. The CDR3 runs 13 residues. Per germline, CDR1 GTSNPN and CDR2 SVGIG (reference sequence). This CDR3 reads CAWTPTSTDTQYF. In nucleotides, the CDR3 is TGTGCCTGGACACCGACTAGCACAGATACGCAGTATTTT.

Concerning this clone: The sample carries other DNA sequences with the same CDR3. CDR3 DNA: TGTGCCAGCTCACCAGGGACCGTGGAGACCCAGTACTTC. Translating gives CASSPGTVETQYF. V gene TRBV18 combines with J gene TRBJ2-5, with D tentatively TRBD1 or TRBD2 (5 bases each). Per the germline V gene, CDR1 is KGHSH and CDR2 is LQKENI. This CDR3 comprises 13 residues. The ends were cut back, 2 bases at V and 5 bases at J, with 9 bases in the middle.

V and J are TRBV5-1 and TRBJ2-7; D gene ambiguous. The CDR3 is made up of 16 amino acids. CDR1 SGHRS and CDR2 YFSETQ come from the germline V gene. Trimming took 1 base from V and 3 from J, leaving 17 bases between them. The CDR3 bases are TGCGCCAGCAGCTTGACCCTGGGGTCAGATGGCTACGAGCAGTACTTC. Encoded protein: CASSLTLGSDGYEQYF.

The table lists this clone with a count of one. The rearrangement links TRBV10-3 to TRBJ1-6; the D gene is possibly TRBD1 (6 bases). CDR1 is ENHRY and CDR2 is SYGVKD in the germline V gene. CDR3 length: 15 amino acids. V was pared by 7 bases and J by 7 bases, with 17 bases between. CDR3 coding DNA: TGTGCCATCACCCCCGAAGGGGGGAACAATTCACCCCTCCACTTT. It specifies CAITPEGGNNSPLHF.

J is TRBJ1-1 and V is TRBV28, with unresolved D. Germline-derived CDR1 and CDR2 are MDHEN and SYDVKM. With 5 bases removed from V and 2 bases from J, the gap between germline ends came to 9 bases. CDR3 size: 13 residues. DNA of the CDR3: TGTGCCAGCAGTGCCAGCATTAACACTGAAGCTTTCTTT. Its translation is CASSASINTEAFF.

The chain links TRBV5-1 to TRBJ2-1; 10 bases are shared with TRBD2. CDR1 and CDR2 (germline): SGHRS, YFSETQ. V dropped 2 bases and J dropped 2; count of bases not matched to a gene: 4. The CDR3 runs 16 residues. The CDR3 is CASSLIAGGTYNEQFF. In DNA, the CDR3 is TGCGCCAGCAGCTTAATAGCGGGGGGCACCTACAATGAGCAGTTCTTC.

The rearrangement joins TRBV2 to TRBJ2-3; the D is unclear. With 6 bases removed from V and 1 base from J, the gap between germline ends came to 14 bases. Germline V gene data show CDR1 as SNHLY and CDR2 as FYNNEI. The CDR3 sequence is 15 residues long. The CDR3 loop reads CASRSEAKGTDTQYF. Here the CDR3 DNA reads TGTGCCAGCAGGTCTGAAGCGAAGGGCACAGATACGCAGTATTTT.

This chain links TRBV6-1 with TRBJ2-1; D is possibly TRBD1 or TRBD2 (6 bases each). In germline, CDR1 is MNHNS, CDR2 SASEGT. Trimming removed 4 bases at V and 6 bases at J, with 19 bases between. The CDR3 is 16 residues long. CDR3 loop: CASSGNLGGKSNEQFF. CDR3 nucleotides: TGTGCCAGCAGTGGCAACTTAGGGGGGAAGTCCAATGAGCAGTTCTTC.

The chain links TRBV28 to TRBJ2-3, with 7 nucleotides matching TRBD1. Germline V gives CDR1 MDHEN, CDR2 SYDVKM. V lost 5 bases, J lost 4 bases, and 9 bases stayed unmatched. The CDR3 sequence is 15 residues long. CDR3 residues: CASSPPTGVADTQYF. DNA of the CDR3: TGTGCCAGCAGTCCACCAACAGGGGTGGCAGATACGCAGTATTTT.

This chain uses TRBV5-1 with TRBJ1-2; no reliable D call. This CDR3 region has 16 residues. Germline V gives CDR1 SGHRS, CDR2 YFSETQ. V was trimmed by 0 bases and J by 4 bases, leaving 16 bases between them. CDR3 sequence reads: CASSLGAPGQTYGYTF. Written as DNA, the CDR3 is TGCGCCAGCAGCTTGGGGGCCCCCGGGCAGACCTATGGCTACACCTTC.

The chain has TRBV7-2 and TRBJ1-1; D remains ambiguous. The CDR3 is 15 residues long. Trimming pared 3 bases from V and 1 base from J, leaving 12 bases between. The germline V gene encodes CDR1 SGHTA and CDR2 FQGNSA. CDR3 loop: CASSFRGPTNTEAFF. The CDR3 DNA follows: TGTGCCAGCAGCTTTCGTGGACCGACGAACACTGAAGCTTTCTTT.

This sequence joins TRBV25-1 and TRBJ2-5; no firm D call. Looked up from germline, CDR1 is MGHDK and CDR2 is SYGVNS. The CDR3 length is 12 residues. The germline V and J ends were trimmed by 5 bases and 4 bases, with 8 bases remaining between them. CDR3 amino acids: CASSLNVETQYF. The CDR3 region has the DNA TGTGCCAGCAGTTTAAACGTAGAGACCCAGTACTTC.

The chain carries TRBV4-1 and TRBJ1-1; 12 nucleotides agree with TRBD1. CDR1 is MGHRA, CDR2 YSYEKL, per germline. With V trimmed by 7 bases and J by 3 bases, 6 bases remained unmatched. The CDR3 is made up of 15 amino acids. The CDR3 loop reads CASNAGTGGYTEAFF. The CDR3 nucleotides are TGCGCCAGCAATGCCGGGACAGGGGGCTACACTGAAGCTTTCTTT.

This chain uses TRBV11-2 with TRBJ2-7; no reliable D call. The CDR3 has 15 amino acids. V gave up 4 bases and J gave up 4 bases, with 17 bases separating them. CDR1 SGHAT and CDR2 FQNNGV come from the germline V gene. CDR3 in amino acids: CASSSKAPKTYEQYF. In DNA, the CDR3 is TGTGCCAGCAGCTCGAAAGCACCCAAGACGTACGAGCAGTACTTC. The full variable domain, completed using reference TRBV11-2 and TRBJ2-7, is EAGVAQSPRYKIIEKRQSVAFWCNPISGHATLYWYQQILGQGPKLLIQFQNNGVVDDSQLPKDRFSAERLKGVDSTLKIQPAKLEDSAVYLCASSSKAPKTYEQYFGPGTRLTVT.

The rearrangement joins TRBV7-9 to TRBJ2-3; 7 bases match TRBD2. Per the germline V gene, CDR1 is SEHNR and CDR2 is FQNEAQ (reference sequence). Losses at the gene ends were 0 bases for V and 0 bases for J; bases not matched to a gene: 3. The CDR3 has 16 residues. The CDR3 nucleotides are TGTGCCAGCAGCTTAGCGGGACTACCTAGCACAGATACGCAGTATTTT. This encodes CASSLAGLPSTDTQYF.

The gene calls are TRBV5-1 and TRBJ2-7; TRBD1 agrees at 10 bases. The V gene's germline CDR1 is SGHRS and CDR2 YFSETQ. J was trimmed by 2 bases and V by 0 bases; bases with no gene match: 8. The CDR3 is made up of 17 amino acids. DNA of the CDR3: TGCGCCAGCAGCTTGGGACAGGGGGCCATGGCCCCCTACGAGCAGTACTTC. Translation gives CASSLGQGAMAPYEQYF.

The V and J genes are TRBV30 and TRBJ1-2; D remains unclear. CDR1 and CDR2 from the germline V gene are GTSNPN and SVGIG (reference sequence). This CDR3 comprises 15 residues. Between the trimmed V and J ends, which lost 0 bases and 1 base, there was a span of 12 bases. Here the CDR3 DNA reads TGTGCCTGGAGTGTACCTCCTACCCTTAACTATGGCTACACCTTC. This gives the protein CAWSVPPTLNYGYTF.

The V and J genes are TRBV9 and TRBJ1-2; 7 nucleotides match TRBD1. The V segment lost 4 bases and the J segment 1 base; nucleotides outside the gene matches: 7. The germline CDR1 and CDR2 sequences are SGDLS and YYNGEE. The CDR3 has 15 residues. CDR3 protein: CASSTYRGGNYGYTF. CDR3 coding DNA: TGTGCCAGCAGCACCTACAGGGGAGGTAACTATGGCTACACCTTC.

V is TRBV6-1 and J is TRBJ1-5; 10 bases line up with TRBD1. The trim removed 1 base at V and 5 bases at J, leaving 2 bases unmatched. This CDR3 region has 15 residues. Germline V gene sequence: CDR1 MNHNS, CDR2 SASEGT. CDR3: CASSEGTGGYQPQHF. Here the CDR3 DNA reads TGTGCCAGCAGTGAAGGGACAGGGGGATATCAGCCCCAGCATTTT.

This rearrangement joins TRBV7-9 to TRBJ2-3, with 13 positions matching TRBD2. Per germline, CDR1 SEHNR and CDR2 FQNEAQ (reference sequence). J lost 1 base, V lost 1 base, and 8 bases had no gene match. The CDR3 is made up of 19 amino acids. DNA of the CDR3: TGTGCCAGCAGCTTAGGGACTAGCGGGGGCCTTGTGCGCACAGATACGCAGTATTTT. This encodes CASSLGTSGGLVRTDTQYF.

In regard to this clone: Other DNA sequences within the sample encode an identical CDR3. This chain connects TRBV7-8 to TRBJ1-4; a possible D gene is TRBD1 (5 bases). CDR3 length equals 16 residues. Trimming removed 1 base at V and 0 bases at J, with 9 bases between. The germline CDR1 and CDR2 sequences are SGHVS and FQNEAQ. The DNA for the CDR3 is TGTGCCAGCAGCTTAGGGGACTCTGCAACTAATGAAAAACTGTTTTTT. It translates to CASSLGDSATNEKLFF.

As concerns this clone: This sample includes further DNA sequences coding for the same CDR3. The V gene is TRBV5-1, the J gene TRBJ2-3, with TRBD2 matching over 7 bases. Germline V gives CDR1 SGHRS, CDR2 YFSETQ. The CDR3 loop spans 13 amino acids. The trim removed 4 bases at V and 3 bases at J, leaving 2 bases unmatched. The CDR3 sequence is CASSPGGTDTQYF. In DNA, the CDR3 is TGCGCCAGCAGCCCCGGGGGGACAGATACGCAGTATTTT. Together with reference TRBV5-1 and TRBJ2-3, the CDR3 gives the full variable domain: KAGVTQTPRYLIKTRGQQVTLSCSPISGHRSVSWYQQTPGQGLQFLFEYFSETQRNKGNFPGRFSGRQFSNSRSEMNVSTLELGDSALYLCASSPGGTDTQYFGPGTRLTVL.